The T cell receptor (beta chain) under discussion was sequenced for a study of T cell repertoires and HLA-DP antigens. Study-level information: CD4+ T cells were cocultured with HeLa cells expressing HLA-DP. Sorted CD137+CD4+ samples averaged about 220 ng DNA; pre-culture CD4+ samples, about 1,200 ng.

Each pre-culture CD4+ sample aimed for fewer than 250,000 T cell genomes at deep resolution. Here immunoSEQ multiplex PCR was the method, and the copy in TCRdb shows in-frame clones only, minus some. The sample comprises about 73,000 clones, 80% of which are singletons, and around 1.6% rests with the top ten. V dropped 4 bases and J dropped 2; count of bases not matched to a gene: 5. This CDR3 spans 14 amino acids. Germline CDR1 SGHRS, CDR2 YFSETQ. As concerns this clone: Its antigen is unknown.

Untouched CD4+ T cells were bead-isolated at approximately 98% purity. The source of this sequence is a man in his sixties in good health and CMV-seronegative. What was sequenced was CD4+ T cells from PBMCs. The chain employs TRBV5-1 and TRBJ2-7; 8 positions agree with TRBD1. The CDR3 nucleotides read TGCGCCAGCAGCCCCGGGACAGGAGCCTACGAGCAGTACGTC. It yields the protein CASSPGTGAYEQYV.